This T cell receptor beta chain derives from a study of blood T cell repertoires in COVID-19. For the study at large: COVID-19 samples collected from the United States, Italy and Spain covered acute and convalescent phases. Nucleic acid was either cDNA or gDNA, and it came from T cells, B-cell-depleted T cells, or PBMCs.

The germline CDR1 and CDR2 sequences are MNHEY and SMNVEV (reference sequence). This CDR3 comprises 16 residues. The trim removed 8 bases at V and 3 bases at J, leaving 12 bases unmatched. Source study methods: Reference gene primer amplification in the assay estimated nucleated cell counts. Using immunoSEQ multiplex PCR, the repertoire was profiled, and TCRdb retains in-frame clones only, with some absent. V, J and clone size reflect that table, while D and trimming were determined from the DNA. Of roughly 80,000 clones detected, about nine tenths appear once; the ten largest clones hold around a sixth.

V and J are TRBV27 and TRBJ2-1; 8 bases agree with TRBD1. The sequence came from a man of 80 years or more in a cohort sampled during active COVID-19. The source material was peripheral blood. The DNA for the CDR3 is TGTGCCAGCTCAAATATGGGAACAGGGGGCTACAATGAGCAGTTCTTC. Protein: CASSNMGTGGYNEQFF.